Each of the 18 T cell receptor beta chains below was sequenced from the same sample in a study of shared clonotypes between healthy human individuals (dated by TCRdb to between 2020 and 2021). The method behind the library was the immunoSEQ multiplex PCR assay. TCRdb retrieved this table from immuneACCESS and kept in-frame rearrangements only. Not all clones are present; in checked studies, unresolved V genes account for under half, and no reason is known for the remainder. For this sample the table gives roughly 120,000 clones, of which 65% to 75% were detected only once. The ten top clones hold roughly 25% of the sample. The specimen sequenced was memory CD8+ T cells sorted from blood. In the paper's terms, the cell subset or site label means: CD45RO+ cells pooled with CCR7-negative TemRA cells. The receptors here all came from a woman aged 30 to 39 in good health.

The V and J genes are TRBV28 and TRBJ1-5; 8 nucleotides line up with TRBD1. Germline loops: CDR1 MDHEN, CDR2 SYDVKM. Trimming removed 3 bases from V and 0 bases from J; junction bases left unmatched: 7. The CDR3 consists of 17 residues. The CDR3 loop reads CASSLHRGTYSNQPQHF. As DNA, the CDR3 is TGTGCCAGCAGTTTGCACAGGGGGACATATAGCAATCAGCCCCAGCATTTT.

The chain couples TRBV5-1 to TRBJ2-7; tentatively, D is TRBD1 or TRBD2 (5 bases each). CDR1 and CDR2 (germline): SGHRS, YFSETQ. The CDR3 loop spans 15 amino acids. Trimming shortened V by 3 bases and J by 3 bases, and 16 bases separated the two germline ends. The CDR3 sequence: CASSWGKGFLYEQYF. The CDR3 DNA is TGCGCCAGCAGCTGGGGGAAGGGATTCCTCTACGAGCAGTACTTC.

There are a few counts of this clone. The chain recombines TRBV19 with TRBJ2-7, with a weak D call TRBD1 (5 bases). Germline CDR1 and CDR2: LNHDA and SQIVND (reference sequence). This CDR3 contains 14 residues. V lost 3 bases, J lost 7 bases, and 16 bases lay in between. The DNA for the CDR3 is TGTGCCAGTAGTATTGATAGGGGCGACCCGGAGCAGTACTTC. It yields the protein CASSIDRGDPEQYF.

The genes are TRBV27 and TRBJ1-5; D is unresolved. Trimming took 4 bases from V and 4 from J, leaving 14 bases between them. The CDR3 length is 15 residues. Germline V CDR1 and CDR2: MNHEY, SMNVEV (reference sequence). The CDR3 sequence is CASSWTAETNQPQHF. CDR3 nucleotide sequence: TGTGCCAGCAGTTGGACGGCAGAAACAAATCAGCCCCAGCATTTT.

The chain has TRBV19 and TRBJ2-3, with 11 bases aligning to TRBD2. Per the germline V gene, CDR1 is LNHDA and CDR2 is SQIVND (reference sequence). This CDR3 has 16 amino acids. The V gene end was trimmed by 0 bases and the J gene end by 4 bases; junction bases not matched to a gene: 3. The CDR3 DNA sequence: TGTGCCAGTAGTATAGAGCTAGCGGGAGGATCAGATACGCAGTATTTT. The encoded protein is CASSIELAGGSDTQYF.

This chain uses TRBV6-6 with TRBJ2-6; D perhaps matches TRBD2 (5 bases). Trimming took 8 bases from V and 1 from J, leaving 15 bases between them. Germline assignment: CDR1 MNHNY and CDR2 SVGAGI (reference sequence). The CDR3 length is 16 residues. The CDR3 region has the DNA TGTGCCAGCTCAGAAGCGGTTTTGTCTGGGGCCAACGTCCTGACTTTC. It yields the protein CASSEAVLSGANVLTF.

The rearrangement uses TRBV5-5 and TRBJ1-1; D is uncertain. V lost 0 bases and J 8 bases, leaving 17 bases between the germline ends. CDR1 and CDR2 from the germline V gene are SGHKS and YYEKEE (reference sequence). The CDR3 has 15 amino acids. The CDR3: CASSLGPGIIGEAFF. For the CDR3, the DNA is TGTGCCAGCAGCTTGGGACCAGGAATTATCGGGGAAGCTTTCTTT.

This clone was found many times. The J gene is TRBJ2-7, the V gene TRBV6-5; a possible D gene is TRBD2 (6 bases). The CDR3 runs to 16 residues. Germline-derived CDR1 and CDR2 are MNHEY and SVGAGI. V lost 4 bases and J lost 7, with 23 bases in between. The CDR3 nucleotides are TGTGCCAGCAGTTTATCGCCGGGAGAGGTATCGTGGGAGCAGTACTTC. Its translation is CASSLSPGEVSWEQYF.

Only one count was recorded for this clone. The CDR3 protein is CASSIPFGSFNYGYTF. The CDR3 DNA reads as TGTGCCAGTAGTATCCCTTTCGGAAGCTTTAACTATGGCTACACCTTC. This chain connects TRBV19 to TRBJ1-2; D is unresolved. CDR3 length: 16 amino acids. V was trimmed by 3 bases and J by 1 base, leaving 15 bases between them. Looked up from germline, CDR1 is LNHDA and CDR2 is SQIVND (reference sequence).

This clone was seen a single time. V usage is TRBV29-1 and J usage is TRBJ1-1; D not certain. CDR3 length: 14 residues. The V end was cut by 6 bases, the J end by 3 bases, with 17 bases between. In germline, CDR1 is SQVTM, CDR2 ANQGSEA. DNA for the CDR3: TGCAGCGTGGACCCACTGAGGGTTTACACTGAAGCTTTCTTT. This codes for CSVDPLRVYTEAFF.

The CDR3 here is CASSQSGRAGETQYF. CDR3 in DNA: TGTGCCAGCAGCCAGAGCGGGAGGGCGGGAGAGACCCAGTACTTC. The chain employs TRBV7-9 and TRBJ2-5; 10 nucleotides align to TRBD2. The CDR3 extends over 15 amino acids. V lost 5 bases to trimming and J lost 4 bases; unmatched junction nucleotides: 7. The germline gives CDR1 SEHNR, CDR2 FQNEAQ (reference sequence).

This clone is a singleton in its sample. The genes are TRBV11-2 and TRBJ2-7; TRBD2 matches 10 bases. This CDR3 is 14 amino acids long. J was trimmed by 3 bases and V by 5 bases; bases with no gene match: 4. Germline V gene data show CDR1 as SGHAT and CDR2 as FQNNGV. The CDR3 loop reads CASSIASGGYEQYF. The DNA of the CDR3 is TGTGCCAGCAGCATCGCTAGCGGGGGCTACGAGCAGTACTTC.

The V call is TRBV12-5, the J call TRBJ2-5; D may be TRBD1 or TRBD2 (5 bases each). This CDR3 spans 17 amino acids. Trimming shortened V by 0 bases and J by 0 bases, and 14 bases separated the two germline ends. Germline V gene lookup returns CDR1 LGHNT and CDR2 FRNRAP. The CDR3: CASGLVLGERYQETQYF. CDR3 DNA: TGTGCTAGTGGTTTGGTACTGGGGGAAAGGTACCAAGAGACCCAGTACTTC.

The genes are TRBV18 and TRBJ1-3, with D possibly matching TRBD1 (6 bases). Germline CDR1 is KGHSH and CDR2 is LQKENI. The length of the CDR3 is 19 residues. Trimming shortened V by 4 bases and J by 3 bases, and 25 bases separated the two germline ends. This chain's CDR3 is CASSLWGAGRRLFGNTIYF. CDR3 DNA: TGTGCCAGCTCACTCTGGGGGGCCGGACGGAGGCTCTTTGGAAACACCATATATTTT.

CDR3 in amino acids: CASSLPGIGEQFF. The CDR3 coding sequence is TGTGCCAGCAGCCTCCCAGGGATCGGTGAGCAGTTCTTC. The chain couples TRBV7-9 to TRBJ2-1; tentatively, D is TRBD1 (5 bases). Trimming stripped 5 bases from V and 9 bases from J, with 14 bases between. This CDR3 contains 13 residues. CDR1 SEHNR and CDR2 FQNEAQ come from the germline V gene (reference sequence).

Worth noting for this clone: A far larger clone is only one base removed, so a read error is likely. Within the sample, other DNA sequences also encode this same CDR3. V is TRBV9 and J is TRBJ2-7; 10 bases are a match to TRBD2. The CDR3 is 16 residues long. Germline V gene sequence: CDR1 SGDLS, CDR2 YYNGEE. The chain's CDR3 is CASSQGLAVSSYEQYF. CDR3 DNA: TGCGCCAGCAGCCAAGGACTAGCGGTTTCATCCTACGAGCAGTACTTC.

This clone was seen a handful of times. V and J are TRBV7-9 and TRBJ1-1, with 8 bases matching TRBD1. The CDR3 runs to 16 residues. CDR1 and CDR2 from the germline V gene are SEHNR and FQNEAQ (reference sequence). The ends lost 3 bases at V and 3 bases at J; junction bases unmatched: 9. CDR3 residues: CASSLAGGSAYTEAFF. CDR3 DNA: TGTGCCAGCAGCTTGGCAGGGGGCAGCGCGTACACTGAAGCTTTCTTT.

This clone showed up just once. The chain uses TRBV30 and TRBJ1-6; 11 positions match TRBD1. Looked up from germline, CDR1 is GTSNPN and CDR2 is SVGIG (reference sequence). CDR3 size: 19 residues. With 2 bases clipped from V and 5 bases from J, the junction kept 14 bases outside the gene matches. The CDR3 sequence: CAWSQGSDRGPCDNSPLHF. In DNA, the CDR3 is TGTGCCTGGAGTCAGGGGTCGGACAGGGGGCCCTGCGATAATTCACCCCTCCACTTT.